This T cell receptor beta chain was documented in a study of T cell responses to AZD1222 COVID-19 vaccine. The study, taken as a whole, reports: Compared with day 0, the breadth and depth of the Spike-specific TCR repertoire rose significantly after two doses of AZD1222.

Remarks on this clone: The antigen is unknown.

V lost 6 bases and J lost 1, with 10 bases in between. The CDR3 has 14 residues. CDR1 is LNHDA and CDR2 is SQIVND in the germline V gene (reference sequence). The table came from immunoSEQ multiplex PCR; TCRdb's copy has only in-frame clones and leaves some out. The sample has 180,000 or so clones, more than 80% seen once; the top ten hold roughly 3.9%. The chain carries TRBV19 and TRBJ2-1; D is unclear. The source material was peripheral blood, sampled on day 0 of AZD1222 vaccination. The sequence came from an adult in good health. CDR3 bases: TGTGCCAGTAGCCCCTCGGGTTCCTACAATGAGCAGTTCTTC. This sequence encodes CASSPSGSYNEQFF.